One sample yielded the 23 T cell receptor beta chains listed below, sequenced in a study of immune evolution from preneoplasia to lung adenocarcinoma. Here immunoSEQ multiplex PCR was the method, and the copy in TCRdb shows in-frame clones only, minus some. The sample carries tens of thousands of clones, under 80% recorded once. The sequenced material came from FFPE invasive lung adenocarcinoma tissue. The origin of the receptors is a person between 55 and 70 years old with lung adenocarcinoma.

This clone was recorded a few times. CDR3 in amino acids: CAWSRRPSSNQPQHF. The DNA of the CDR3 is TGTGCCTGGAGTCGTCGACCGTCTAGCAATCAGCCCCAGCATTTT. This chain uses TRBV30 with TRBJ1-5; no definite D call. Germline V gives CDR1 GTSNPN, CDR2 SVGIG (reference sequence). Trimming pared 2 bases from V and 0 bases from J, leaving 11 bases between. There are 15 residues in the CDR3.

The chain uses TRBV21-1 and TRBJ2-3; TRBD2 is the table's D call and was not checked against the DNA. TRBV21-1 is deemed a pseudogene. The CDR3 contains 17 residues. CDR3 sequence (DNA): TGTGCCAGCAGCAAAGCACCGGGACTCCGGGGTCCAGATACGCAGTATTTT. The encoded protein is CASSKAPGLRGPDTQYF.

The chain joins TRBV29-1 to TRBJ2-7; D not resolved. This CDR3 has 14 residues. Trimming shortened V by 7 bases and J by 0 bases, and 16 bases separated the two germline ends. Germline loops: CDR1 SQVTM, CDR2 ANQGSEA. CDR3 sequence: CSASDPGSSYEQYF. Here the CDR3 DNA reads TGCAGCGCAAGTGATCCGGGCAGCTCCTACGAGCAGTACTTC.

This clone has just one count. The V and J genes are TRBV2 and TRBJ1-5; the match to TRBD1 covers 7 bases. V was clipped by 5 bases and J by 3 bases; unmatched bases: 4. The CDR3 spans 14 residues. Germline V gives CDR1 SNHLY, CDR2 FYNNEI. CDR3 amino acids: CASSFGTDNQPQHF. The CDR3 region has the DNA TGTGCCAGCAGTTTCGGGACAGACAATCAGCCCCAGCATTTT.

This clone was seen once. The chain has TRBV18 and TRBJ1-1, with 7 bases fitting TRBD1. The CDR3 is 14 residues long. V was pared by 2 bases and J by 3 bases, with 3 bases of the junction left unmatched. CDR1 and CDR2 (germline): KGHSH, LQKENI. The CDR3 sequence: CASSPYRGDTEAFF. The CDR3 nucleotides are TGTGCCAGCTCACCATACAGGGGCGACACTGAAGCTTTCTTT. Full variable domain (missing parts from reference TRBV18 and TRBJ1-1): NAGVMQNPRHLVRRRGQEARLRCSPMKGHSHVYWYRQLPEEGLKFMVYLQKENIIDESGMPKERFSAEFPKEGPSILRIQQVVRGDSAAYFCASSPYRGDTEAFFGQGTRLTVV.

This clone was observed once. The sample has other DNA sequences that encode this CDR3 too. V is TRBV12-5 and J is TRBJ2-5; D tentatively fits TRBD1 or TRBD2 (5 bases each). Trimming took off 5 bases at V and 6 bases at J, with 19 bases between the two ends. Looked up from germline, CDR1 is LGHNT and CDR2 is FRNRAP. The CDR3 is 15 residues long. The chain's CDR3 is CASGPRSEGMQTQYF. CDR3 nucleotide sequence: TGTGCTAGTGGTCCACGAAGCGAGGGGATGCAGACCCAGTACTTC.

The chain recombines TRBV6-5 with TRBJ1-5; 8 nucleotides match TRBD1. The CDR3 has 13 residues. Germline loops: CDR1 MNHEY, CDR2 SVGAGI. After removal of 6 bases from V and 5 bases from J, the junction contained 3 bases not matched to a gene. CDR3 bases: TGTGCCAGCAGGGACAGGGCCTATCAGCCCCAGCATTTT. Amino acid sequence: CASRDRAYQPQHF.

The chain recombines TRBV29-1 with TRBJ2-1, with D maybe TRBD1 (6 bases). Trimming took off 8 bases at V and 4 bases at J, with 12 bases between the two ends. Germline V gene lookup returns CDR1 SQVTM and CDR2 ANQGSEA. The CDR3 length is 12 residues. CDR3 coding DNA: TGCAGCATACACAGGGATTACAATGAGCAGTTCTTC. Its protein product is CSIHRDYNEQFF.

This clone came up once. The DNA for the CDR3 is TGCGCCAGCAGCCATCCGGGGGGAGGGTACGAGCAGTACTTC. It encodes CASSHPGGGYEQYF. The gene calls are TRBV4-1 and TRBJ2-7; TRBD2 matches at 7 bases. V gave up 3 bases and J gave up 4 bases; unmatched junction bases: 6. Germline V lookup: CDR1 MGHRA, CDR2 YSYEKL. The CDR3 extends over 14 amino acids.

This clone was seen a few times. The chain carries TRBV7-2 and TRBJ2-7, with 10 bases fitting TRBD1. This CDR3 is built from 14 residues. Germline values: CDR1 SGHTA, CDR2 FQGNSA. The J segment lost 0 bases and the V segment lost 7 bases, leaving 3 bases of the junction unmatched. CDR3 in DNA: TGTGCCAGCACTCGGGACAGGGGCTCCTACGAGCAGTACTTC. It specifies CASTRDRGSYEQYF.

The chain is built from TRBV6-4 and TRBJ2-1; TRBD1 matches at 7 bases. The CDR3 length is 15 residues. V lost 2 bases to trimming and J lost 1 base; unmatched junction nucleotides: 2. Germline V gene sequence: CDR1 MRHNA, CDR2 SNTAGT. CDR3 sequence reads: CASSDATGSYNEQFF. For the CDR3, the DNA is TGTGCCAGCAGTGACGCGACAGGGTCCTACAATGAGCAGTTCTTC.

V gene TRBV5-6 combines with J gene TRBJ2-6; D is perhaps TRBD1 or TRBD2 (6 bases each). The CDR3 has 15 residues. Germline lookup yields CDR1 SGHDT and CDR2 YYEEEE. Trimming took off 3 bases at V and 6 bases at J, with 13 bases between the two ends. The chain's CDR3 is CASSSKTGAANVLTF. In DNA form, the CDR3 reads TGTGCCAGCAGCTCCAAGACGGGGGCGGCCAACGTCCTGACTTTC.

This clone was seen a handful of times. The chain joins TRBV5-1 to TRBJ2-3; a weak D match, TRBD2 (5 bases). Germline loops: CDR1 SGHRS, CDR2 YFSETQ. The CDR3 is made up of 13 amino acids. V lost 0 bases and J lost 6, with 8 bases in between. The CDR3 DNA is TGCGCCAGCAGCTTGGCCCCGGGGGATACGCAGTATTTT. Protein: CASSLAPGDTQYF.

CDR3 in amino acids: CASSPRTSGHSYEQYF. CDR3 nucleotides: TGTGCCAGCTCACCAAGGACTAGCGGACACTCCTACGAGCAGTACTTC. The chain uses TRBV18 and TRBJ2-7, with 10 bases that match TRBD2. CDR1 and CDR2 (germline): KGHSH, LQKENI. V trimming: 2 bases; J trimming: 0 bases; junction bases outside the gene matches: 4. The CDR3 covers 16 residues. Filled out from reference TRBV18 and TRBJ2-7, the complete variable domain reads NAGVMQNPRHLVRRRGQEARLRCSPMKGHSHVYWYRQLPEEGLKFMVYLQKENIIDESGMPKERFSAEFPKEGPSILRIQQVVRGDSAAYFCASSPRTSGHSYEQYFGPGTRLTVT.

CDR3 bases: TGTGCCAGCTCACCTTTCGGGACAGGGGGTCACGAGCAGTACTTC. Its protein is CASSPFGTGGHEQYF. The J gene is TRBJ2-7, the V gene TRBV18; 11 positions agree with TRBD1. The V segment lost 3 bases and the J segment 5 bases; nucleotides outside the gene matches: 6. CDR3 length equals 15 residues. Germline values: CDR1 KGHSH, CDR2 LQKENI.

The chain combines TRBV5-1 with TRBJ1-3; perhaps TRBD1 as D (6 bases). This CDR3 has 15 amino acids. In germline, CDR1 is SGHRS, CDR2 YFSETQ. V was pared by 0 bases and J by 0 bases, with 7 bases between. The CDR3 coding sequence is TGCGCCAGCAGCTTGGCAGGGGACTCTGGAAACACCATATATTTT. Amino acids: CASSLAGDSGNTIYF.

This clone has a handful of counts. The rearrangement links TRBV6-1 to TRBJ2-3, with 8 positions matching TRBD1. Germline CDR1 is MNHNS and CDR2 is SASEGT. The CDR3 length is 13 residues. After removal of 7 bases from V and 6 bases from J, the junction contained 6 bases not matched to a gene. The CDR3 nucleotides are TGTGCCAGCACCCAGGGGGCCGGGGATACGCAGTATTTT. It specifies CASTQGAGDTQYF.

The chain joins TRBV18 to TRBJ1-2; 7 bases are shared with TRBD1. Losses at the gene ends were 3 bases for V and 6 bases for J; bases not matched to a gene: 4. This CDR3 spans 13 amino acids. The germline V gene has CDR1 KGHSH and CDR2 LQKENI. The CDR3 loop is CASSPTGNDGYTF. The CDR3 nucleotides are TGTGCCAGCTCACCGACAGGGAATGATGGCTACACCTTC.

The chain has TRBV9 and TRBJ2-7, with D unresolved. CDR1 SGDLS and CDR2 YYNGEE come from the germline V gene. The V and J ends lost 4 bases and 7 bases respectively, with 15 bases between them. The CDR3 loop spans 13 amino acids. Here the CDR3 DNA reads TGTGCCAGCAGCCCTTCCCACGGTGGAGAGCAGTACTTC. This encodes CASSPSHGGEQYF.

The chain combines TRBV5-6 with TRBJ1-2; D may be TRBD1 (5 bases). The germline V gene has CDR1 SGHDT and CDR2 YYEEEE. CDR3 length equals 14 residues. The V and J ends lost 4 bases and 1 base respectively, with 11 bases between them. CDR3 in amino acids: CASSGGGFNYGYTF. The CDR3 nucleotides read TGTGCCAGCAGCGGTGGGGGATTTAACTATGGCTACACCTTC. The variable domain in full, completed from reference TRBV5-6 and TRBJ1-2, reads DAGVTQSPTHLIKTRGQQVTLRCSPKSGHDTVSWYQQALGQGPQFIFQYYEEEERQRGNFPDRFSGHQFPNYSSELNVNALLLGDSALYLCASSGGGFNYGYTFGSGTRLTVV.

The chain employs TRBV18 and TRBJ2-7; D ambiguous. The CDR3 runs to 14 residues. V dropped 3 bases and J dropped 0 bases, with 9 bases sitting between them. Germline values: CDR1 KGHSH, CDR2 LQKENI. The CDR3, as DNA: TGTGCCAGCTCACCTGGCCAATACTCCTACGAGCAGTACTTC. Translating it yields CASSPGQYSYEQYF.

The rearrangement joins TRBV6-1 to TRBJ1-2; a weak D match, TRBD1 (5 bases). The CDR3 has 17 residues. The V end lost 2 bases, the J end lost 2 bases, and 18 bases lay between the germline ends. Looked up from germline, CDR1 is MNHNS and CDR2 is SASEGT. This CDR3 reads CASSEYGSSGRNYGYTF. CDR3 DNA: TGTGCCAGCAGTGAATACGGGTCATCGGGACGGAACTATGGCTACACCTTC.

This clone is a singleton in its sample. The rearrangement joins TRBV12-5 to TRBJ1-3, with 7 positions matching TRBD1. The CDR3 loop spans 13 amino acids. Unmatched junction bases numbered 8, after V lost 1 base and J lost 14 bases. Germline V gives CDR1 LGHNT, CDR2 FRNRAP. In DNA form, the CDR3 reads TGTGCTAGTGGTTTGGACGGGACAGACTACGTATATTTT. This gives the protein CASGLDGTDYVYF.